These 6 T cell receptor beta chains were all obtained from the same sample, sequenced in a study of Ad26.COV2.S vaccination and SARS-CoV-2 variants. Sequenced by immunoSEQ multiplex PCR; TCRdb stores in-frame clones only, minus some. The sample yields 75,000 to 100,000 clones, about four fifths seen once. The sequencing here drew on peripheral blood, taken after recovery from COVID-19. These TCRs come from a human donor who had recovered from COVID-19.

This clone was found a few times. This sequence joins TRBV6-2 or TRBV6-3 and TRBJ2-7, with TRBD1 identical over 8 bases. The germline gives CDR1 MNHEY, CDR2 SVGEGT. This CDR3 region has 14 residues. Trimming removed 3 bases from V and 2 bases from J; junction bases left unmatched: 3. The CDR3 DNA follows: TGTGCCAGCAGTTATAGGACAGGGACCTACGAGCAGTACTTC. Translation: CASSYRTGTYEQYF.

The rearrangement joins TRBV7-2 to TRBJ1-4, with a possible D match to TRBD1 (6 bases). Germline V gene lookup returns CDR1 SGHTA and CDR2 FQGNSA. The CDR3 contains 15 residues. Trimming stripped 8 bases from V and 7 bases from J, with 20 bases between. The CDR3 DNA follows: TGTGCCAGCTCCCCCAACGGGGGCCACTTTGAAAAACTGTTTTTT. Translation gives CASSPNGGHFEKLFF.

The genes are TRBV2 and TRBJ2-6; TRBD1 aligns across 7 bases. The J segment lost 2 bases and the V segment lost 0 bases, leaving 10 bases of the junction unmatched. Germline values: CDR1 SNHLY, CDR2 FYNNEI. CDR3 length equals 19 residues. In nucleotides, the CDR3 is TGTGCCAGCAGTGAAGCGCTTGACAGGGTCTTAGCTGGGGCCAACGTCCTGACTTTC. This gives the protein CASSEALDRVLAGANVLTF. Full variable domain (remainder filled in from reference TRBV2 and TRBJ2-6): EPEVTQTPSHQVTQMGQEVILRCVPISNHLYFYWYRQILGQKVEFLVSFYNNEISEKSEIFDDQFSVERPDGSNFTLKIRSTKLEDSAMYFCASSEALDRVLAGANVLTFGAGSRLTVL.

V is TRBV3-1 (or the pseudogene TRBV3-2) and J is TRBJ2-1; D call uncertain. Germline V CDR1 and CDR2: LGHDT, YNNKEL (reference sequence). V was clipped by 8 bases and J by 10 bases, with 12 bases between them. The CDR3 contains 11 residues. CDR3 residues: CASGRAREQFF. The CDR3 DNA reads as TGTGCCAGCGGTCGGGCGAGGGAGCAGTTCTTC.

The table lists this clone with a count of one. The chain carries TRBV29-1 and TRBJ2-3; D is possibly TRBD1 or TRBD2 (6 bases each). The germline gives CDR1 SQVTM, CDR2 ANQGSEA. The CDR3 has 15 amino acids. V was cut by 5 bases and J by 0 bases, with 15 bases left in between. CDR3 coding DNA: TGCAGCGTTACAGGGACTGACCCTAGCACAGATACGCAGTATTTT. This translates into CSVTGTDPSTDTQYF.

The chain uses TRBV9 and TRBJ2-3, with D unclear. Trimming removed 4 bases at V and 0 bases at J, with 15 bases between. Germline-derived CDR1 and CDR2 are SGDLS and YYNGEE. This CDR3 is 16 amino acids long. In DNA, the CDR3 is TGTGCCAGCAGCCCAGGCAAGAGCAGGAGCACAGATACGCAGTATTTT. Its protein is CASSPGKSRSTDTQYF.